These 6 T cell receptor beta chains came from one sample sequenced in a study of shared clonotypes between healthy human individuals. Profiling relied on immunoSEQ multiplex PCR, and the TCRdb table lists in-frame clones only, not all of them. In the table there are more than 550,000 clones, 80% to 95% of which are singletons. The source material was memory CD8+ T cells from PBMCs. The subset was: CD45RO+ cells pooled with CCR7-negative TemRA cells. These receptors originate from a man aged 18 to 30 in good health. Some clones in this sample may be carry-over from other donors' samples.

The V call is TRBV30, the J call TRBJ2-5, with 7 bases aligning to TRBD2. Germline CDR1 reads GTSNPN; CDR2 reads SVGIG (reference sequence). The CDR3 has 15 residues. The J segment lost 4 bases and the V segment lost 0 bases, leaving 8 bases of the junction unmatched. The CDR3 sequence is CAWSVRLSGGETQYF. CDR3 DNA sequence: TGTGCCTGGAGTGTTCGACTCTCGGGGGGAGAGACCCAGTACTTC.

Comment on this clone: Other DNA sequences in this specimen translate into the identical CDR3. This chain joins TRBV30 and TRBJ1-1; D ambiguous. Between the trimmed V and J ends, which lost 0 bases and 4 bases, there was a span of 6 bases. Germline loops: CDR1 GTSNPN, CDR2 SVGIG (reference sequence). The CDR3 contains 12 residues. The CDR3, as DNA: TGTGCCTGGAGTGTACTGGGCACTGAAGCTTTCTTT. Residues: CAWSVLGTEAFF.

This chain links TRBV5-5 with TRBJ2-3; D is undetermined. Between the trimmed V and J ends, which lost 2 bases and 8 bases, there was a span of 12 bases. Germline lookup yields CDR1 SGHKS and CDR2 YYEKEE (reference sequence). The CDR3 length is 13 residues. The DNA for the CDR3 is TGTGCCAGCAGCTTTCTACGGGCTGGTACGCAGTATTTT. Protein sequence: CASSFLRAGTQYF.

As regards this clone: Other DNA sequences within the sample encode an identical CDR3. J is TRBJ2-7 and V is TRBV18; 7 bases align to TRBD1. The CDR3 loop spans 12 amino acids. V shed 6 bases, J shed 3 bases, and the junction held 2 bases outside the gene matches. The germline CDR1 and CDR2 sequences are KGHSH and LQKENI. The chain's CDR3 is CASSRDSYEQYF. Here the CDR3 DNA reads TGTGCCAGCTCCCGGGACAGCTACGAGCAGTACTTC.

The rearrangement joins TRBV21-1 to TRBJ2-7. TRBV21-1 is deemed a pseudogene. The CDR3 is made up of 13 amino acids. The CDR3 loop is CASSKKKDYEQYF. CDR3 in DNA: TGTGCCAGCAGCAAAAAGAAAGACTACGAGCAGTACTTC.

The chain couples TRBV20-1 to TRBJ2-1; D is ambiguous. The CDR3 covers 8 residues. Germline V lookup: CDR1 DFQATT, CDR2 SNEGSKA (reference sequence). Trimming pared 7 bases from V and 6 bases from J, leaving 1 base between. The DNA for the CDR3 is TGCAGTGTCAATGAGCAGTTCTTC. Translated, it gives CSVNEQFF.